This TCR beta chain was recovered during a study of regulatory T cells in long-lasting Graves disease. This clonotype was seen ten or more times. Its antigen is not identified. CDR3 length: 13 amino acids. Trimming cost V 2 bases and J 8 bases; bases outside gene matches: 5. CDR1 is KGHSH, CDR2 LQKENI, per germline. Study-level findings and limits: Patients whose Graves' disease persisted exhibited lower TCR diversity than those newly diagnosed. Relative to new patients (roughly 980), persistent patients exhibited greater sharing of public clonotypes (2,741).

Time point here: newly diagnosed GD, antithyroid drugs for less than 3 months. The TCR library was made from RNA that had been extracted from PBMCs in TRIzol. Construction of the TCR beta libraries employed iRepertoire HTBI primers in conjunction with Arm-PCR of CDR3 regions. From the multiplex PCR reads, TCRdb called clonotypes with MiXCR, one entry per CDR3 protein. The table lists about 500,000 distinct CDR3 sequences, more than 10% of them singletons, with roughly 8.2% in the top ten. This sample was also put to use in a study of T cells in Graves' hyperthyroidism and ophthalmopathy. From that paper: First-round RT-PCR of the TCR CDR3 relied on the HTBI primer set. A median around 5.9 months before onset, the model predicted ophthalmopathy.

This TCR derives from a young woman with Graves disease. The material sequenced was peripheral blood mononuclear cells (PBMCs), taken at new diagnosis, from a patient treated with antithyroid drugs. The V call is TRBV18, the J call TRBJ1-2, with 7 positions matching TRBD1. CDR3: CASSPGTVEGYTF. CDR3 sequence (DNA): TGTGCCAGCTCACCAGGGACAGTAGAAGGCTACACCTTC.